Each of the 23 T cell receptor beta chains below was sequenced from the same sample in a study of blood T cells in healthy people across ages. Through a sample-barcoded 5' primer and a J-beta primer mix, a second PCR was run for roughly 6 to 12 cycles. TCRdb reprocessed the 5' RACE reads via MiXCR and lists one record per CDR3 protein. This table holds more than 600,000 distinct CDR3 sequences, 20% to 25% found once. The same sample was also studied in work on T cells of mothers and their children.

Sequenced input: blood. These receptors were obtained from a boy aged 5-17 years in good health.

The gene calls are TRBV29-1 and TRBJ2-7; possible D gene TRBD2, 6 bases. Germline V lookup: CDR1 SQVTM, CDR2 ANQGSEA. Trimming cost V 7 bases and J 3 bases, with 13 bases left between them. The length of the CDR3 is 12 residues. The CDR3 is CSGGDQSYEQYF. In DNA, the CDR3 is TGCAGCGGGGGGGACCAGAGCTACGAGCAGTACTTC.

The V gene is TRBV6-6, the J gene TRBJ2-3, with D hard to call. This CDR3 has 14 amino acids. Germline CDR1 reads MNHNY; CDR2 reads SVGAGI (reference sequence). V was clipped by 4 bases and J by 3 bases, with 11 bases between them. The CDR3: CASSFRLFTDTQYF. The CDR3 coding sequence is TGTGCCAGCAGTTTCCGGCTATTTACAGATACGCAGTATTTT.

A few counts support this clonotype. The chain uses TRBV25-1 and TRBJ1-6; D might be TRBD1 (5 bases). The V and J ends lost 5 bases and 9 bases respectively, with 14 bases between them. CDR3 length: 14 amino acids. The germline gives CDR1 MGHDK, CDR2 SYGVNS. CDR3 DNA sequence: TGTGCCAGCAGTCCCGGGACCCTGGGTTCACCCCTCCACTTT. Translation: CASSPGTLGSPLHF.

CDR3 sequence (DNA): TGCAGTGCTAGCCCCGGACTAGCGGAGGATACGCAGTATTTT. This translates into CSASPGLAEDTQYF. This chain joins TRBV20-1 and TRBJ2-3; 10 bases map to TRBD2. Germline CDR1 reads DFQATT; CDR2 reads SNEGSKA (reference sequence). The V and J ends lost 3 bases and 6 bases, in that order; junction bases with no gene match: 6. CDR3 length: 14 amino acids.

The V gene is TRBV20-1, the J gene TRBJ2-3; 8 bases fit TRBD1. Germline V CDR1 and CDR2: DFQATT, SNEGSKA (reference sequence). Unmatched junction bases numbered 9, after V lost 6 bases and J lost 1 base. The CDR3 has 15 residues. The CDR3 region has the DNA TGCAGTGCCACGGACAGGGATCCGGGCACAGATACGCAGTATTTT. As protein: CSATDRDPGTDTQYF.

This clonotype was recorded a few times. The J gene is TRBJ2-1, the V gene TRBV29-1; D not resolved. The better agreement between TRBJ2-7 and the DNA end casts doubt on the J call. The CDR3 length is 13 residues. Per the germline V gene, CDR1 is SQVTM and CDR2 is ANQGSEA. This CDR3 is CSVVSTAPYEQYF. As DNA, the CDR3 is TGCAGCGTTGTGTCAACGGCCCCGTACGAGCAGTACTTC.

This chain links TRBV15 with TRBJ1-2; D uncertain. In germline, CDR1 is LNHNV, CDR2 YYDKDF (reference sequence). V was cut by 1 base and J by 0 bases, with 12 bases left in between. This CDR3 is 16 amino acids long. The CDR3 region has the DNA TGTGCCACCAGCAGAGTTGGCAGCGAAGCTAACTATGGCTACACCTTC. Translating gives CATSRVGSEANYGYTF.

The chain links TRBV14 to TRBJ2-6; D unclear. This CDR3 has 17 residues. The V and J ends lost 0 bases and 5 bases respectively, with 14 bases between them. Germline V gene data show CDR1 as SGHDN and CDR2 as FVKESK. The CDR3 region is CASSQDSYGPWANVLTF. CDR3 sequence (DNA): TGTGCCAGCAGCCAAGATTCGTACGGACCCTGGGCCAACGTCCTGACTTTC.

This clonotype was seen a few times. The rearrangement joins TRBV5-1 to TRBJ2-5; D uncertain. Trimming removed 0 bases at V and 5 bases at J, with 11 bases between. This CDR3 is built from 14 residues. Per germline, CDR1 SGHRS and CDR2 YFSETQ. The CDR3 sequence is CASSLEVHLETQYF. CDR3 bases: TGCGCCAGCAGCTTGGAAGTACACCTCGAGACCCAGTACTTC.

Of note for this clonotype: The junction and the germline gene differ at one end; a read error may be behind it. The CDR3 is CSVRNLNYGHTF. As DNA, the CDR3 is TGCAGCGTTCGGAATCTGAACTATGGCCACACCTTC. The chain joins TRBV29-1 to TRBJ1-2; D is unclear. Germline V gives CDR1 SQVTM, CDR2 ANQGSEA. The CDR3 totals 12 residues. Full variable domain (outside the CDR3, taken from reference TRBV29-1 and TRBJ1-2): SAVISQKPSRDICQRGTSLTIQCQVDSQVTMMFWYRQQPGQSLTLIATANQGSEATYESGFVIDKFPISRPNLTFSTLTVSNMSPEDSSIYLCSVRNLNYGHTFGSGTRLTVV.

This clonotype was recorded a few times. The CDR3 DNA reads TGTGCCAGCAGCTTACTGCCTAGCGGGGCGGAGACCCAGTACTTC. This gives the protein CASSLLPSGAETQYF. The genes are TRBV7-2 and TRBJ2-5, with TRBD2 matching 9 bases. The CDR3 sequence is 15 residues long. Losses at the gene ends were 2 bases for V and 5 bases for J; bases not matched to a gene: 6. Per germline, CDR1 SGHTA and CDR2 FQGNSA.

CDR3 residues: CSVVSRLAGGPDEQYF. The CDR3 DNA sequence: TGCAGCGTTGTTAGTCGGCTAGCGGGAGGGCCAGACGAGCAGTACTTC. V usage is TRBV29-1 and J usage is TRBJ2-7, with 12 bases identical to TRBD2. The ends lost 4 bases at V and 5 bases at J; junction bases unmatched: 12. Germline values: CDR1 SQVTM, CDR2 ANQGSEA. The CDR3 contains 16 residues.

The chain couples TRBV5-1 to TRBJ2-5; a possible D gene is TRBD1 (5 bases). This CDR3 is built from 12 residues. The V end lost 4 bases, the J end lost 5 bases, and 9 bases lay between the germline ends. Germline V gene sequence: CDR1 SGHRS, CDR2 YFSETQ. This chain's CDR3 is CASSTAGETQYF. The CDR3 region has the DNA TGCGCCAGCAGCACGGCAGGGGAGACCCAGTACTTC.

The rearrangement links TRBV27 to TRBJ2-4, with 9 bases that match TRBD2. The J segment lost 10 bases and the V segment lost 11 bases, leaving 15 bases of the junction unmatched. CDR3 length: 14 amino acids. Germline-derived CDR1 and CDR2 are MNHEY and SMNVEV (reference sequence). CDR3 residues: CASAGSGGHGIQYF. The CDR3 bases are TGTGCCTCAGCAGGGAGCGGGGGGCACGGTATTCAGTACTTC.

V gene TRBV24-1 combines with J gene TRBJ2-5; 9 positions match TRBD1. The J call may be wrong; the DNA end is better matched by TRBJ2-1. The CDR3 spans 18 residues. Looked up from germline, CDR1 is KGHDR and CDR2 is SFDVKD. In DNA, the CDR3 is TGTGCCACCAGTGATTTCCCGACGACAGGGGGTAGTGTCGATGAGCAGTTCTTC. Translating gives CATSDFPTTGGSVDEQFF.

The chain employs TRBV19 and TRBJ1-3, with TRBD1 matching 7 bases. The CDR3 sequence is 16 residues long. With 4 bases clipped from V and 2 bases from J, the junction kept 8 bases outside the gene matches. The germline gives CDR1 LNHDA, CDR2 SQIVND (reference sequence). The CDR3 nucleotides read TGTGCCAGTAGTAGCCAGGGGGGAATGGCTGGAAACACCATATATTTT. This gives the protein CASSSQGGMAGNTIYF. Using reference TRBV19 and TRBJ1-3 for the parts outside the CDR3, the full variable domain is DGGITQSPKYLFRKEGQNVTLSCEQNLNHDAMYWYRQDPGQGLRLIYYSQIVNDFQKGDIAEGYSVSREKKESFPLTVTSAQKNPTAFYLCASSSQGGMAGNTIYFGEGSWLTVV.

The gene calls are TRBV3-1 and TRBJ2-1; D is unresolved. The CDR3 is 15 residues long. Germline loops: CDR1 LGHDT, CDR2 YNNKEL (reference sequence). V was clipped by 6 bases and J by 6 bases, with 18 bases between them. The CDR3 region has the DNA TGTGCCAGCAGTCAAAGGGCTACAGTGGGCAATGAGCAGTTCTTC. Translated, it gives CASSQRATVGNEQFF.

Comments on this clonotype: The germline gene is not matched at one end of the junction; a read error may be the cause. This sequence joins TRBV20-1 and TRBJ2-3; 8 nucleotides match TRBD1. The CDR3 has 11 residues. Looked up from germline, CDR1 is DFQATT and CDR2 is SNEGSKA (reference sequence). CDR3 in amino acids: CSARGPGQDNF. The DNA of the CDR3 is TGCAGTGCTAGAGGGCCGGGACAGGATAATTTT.

This chain links TRBV7-9 with TRBJ1-1; D is uncertain. CDR3 length: 14 amino acids. The germline CDR1 and CDR2 sequences are SEHNR and FQNEAQ (reference sequence). V was shortened by 5 bases and J by 1 base, with 11 bases between the two germline ends. CDR3 amino acids: CASSEPLANTEAFF. CDR3 bases: TGTGCCAGCAGCGAGCCTCTGGCGAACACTGAAGCTTTCTTT. Full variable domain (remainder filled in from reference TRBV7-9 and TRBJ1-1): DTGVSQNPRHKITKRGQNVTFRCDPISEHNRLYWYRQTLGQGPEFLTYFQNEAQLEKSRLLSDRFSAERPKGSFSTLEIQRTEQGDSAMYLCASSEPLANTEAFFGQGTRLTVV.

This clonotype has only a few counts. The V call is TRBV20-1, the J call TRBJ1-4, with D unclear. CDR1 DFQATT and CDR2 SNEGSKA come from the germline V gene (reference sequence). V was trimmed by 0 bases and J by 4 bases, leaving 9 bases between them. CDR3 length equals 14 residues. CDR3 residues: CSARDWQVNEKLFF. As DNA, the CDR3 is TGCAGTGCTAGAGATTGGCAGGTTAATGAAAAACTGTTTTTT.

The chain links TRBV5-6 to TRBJ2-5; D is unclear. The J call is in doubt because the DNA end fits TRBJ2-1 better. The CDR3 spans 14 residues. Germline V lookup: CDR1 SGHDT, CDR2 YYEEEE. CDR3 bases: TGTGCCAGCAGCTTCGGTGGCTGGGGCAATGAGCAGTTCTTC. Translation gives CASSFGGWGNEQFF.

The CDR3 nucleotides are TGCAGCGTTGAGCTAGCAGCGTCCTACGAGCAGTACTTC. Translating gives CSVELAASYEQYF. The rearrangement uses TRBV29-1 and TRBJ2-5; D may be TRBD2 (5 bases). TRBJ2-7 matches the DNA end more closely, so the J call is doubtful. The CDR3 consists of 13 residues. In germline, CDR1 is SQVTM, CDR2 ANQGSEA.

The chain is built from TRBV7-2 and TRBJ2-3; D might be TRBD1 (5 bases). The CDR3 contains 14 residues. Germline V lookup: CDR1 SGHTA, CDR2 FQGNSA. V was clipped by 2 bases and J by 4 bases, with 10 bases between them. This chain's CDR3 is CASSLPDTSDTQYF. CDR3 DNA sequence: TGTGCCAGCAGCTTACCGGACACCTCAGATACGCAGTATTTT.